Given below is one T cell receptor (beta chain) in context. What it binds is unknown. The data were taken from a study of T-cell reconstitution after alpha-beta-depleted transplantation in children. Findings and caveats of the study: Expanded graft clones numbering several hundred reportedly gave rise to alpha-beta T cells about two months after transplant. In some patients, recipient T cells and intrathymic progenitors surviving conditioning explained high day-60 diversity. The main origin of T-cell counts and diversity one year after transplant was newly produced T cells.

During its preparation, the TCRbeta library received unique molecular identifiers. One entry per CDR3 protein, called by TCRdb with MiXCR from the PCR reads. The table shows about 980,000 distinct CDR3 sequences, with about 26% occurring only once. Between the trimmed V and J ends, which lost 3 bases and 10 bases, there was a span of 13 bases. CDR1 and CDR2 from the germline V gene are DFQATT and SNEGSKA (reference sequence). This CDR3 is 12 amino acids long. V gene TRBV20-1 combines with J gene TRBJ2-1; tentatively, D is TRBD2 (5 bases). This sequence originates from a boy under three years old who had a stem cell transplant for SCID, so the T cells may come from the graft donor. Sequencing used PBMCs, mostly from graft donor cells, obtained 360 days after TCRalphabeta/CD19-depleted stem cell transplant. The CDR3, as DNA: TGCAGTGCTAGTTCCAGTCGGGAAGAGCAGTTCTTC. It translates to CSASSSREEQFF.